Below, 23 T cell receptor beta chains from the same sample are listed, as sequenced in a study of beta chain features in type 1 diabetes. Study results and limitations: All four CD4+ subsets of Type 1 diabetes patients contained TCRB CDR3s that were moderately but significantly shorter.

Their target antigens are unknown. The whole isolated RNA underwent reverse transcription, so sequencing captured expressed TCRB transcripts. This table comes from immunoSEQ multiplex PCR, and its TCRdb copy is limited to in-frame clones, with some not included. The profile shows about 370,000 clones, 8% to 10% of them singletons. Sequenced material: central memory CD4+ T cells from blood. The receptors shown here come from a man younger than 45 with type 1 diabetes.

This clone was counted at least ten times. CDR3 region: CASTNPQSDEQYF. DNA of the CDR3: TGTGCCAGCACCAACCCCCAATCGGACGAGCAGTACTTC. The V call is TRBV28, the J call TRBJ2-7; D remains ambiguous. V shed 7 bases and J shed 5 bases, with 15 bases lying between them. Per the germline V gene, CDR1 is MDHEN and CDR2 is SYDVKM. CDR3 length: 13 amino acids. Based on the CDR3 plus reference TRBV28 and TRBJ2-7, the full variable domain is DVKVTQSSRYLVKRTGEKVFLECVQDMDHENMFWYRQDPGLGLRLIYFSYDVKMKEKGDIPEGYSVSREKKERFSLILESASTNQTSMYLCASTNPQSDEQYFGPGTRLTVT.

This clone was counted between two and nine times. The CDR3 sequence is CASSLASGAGETQYF. The CDR3 DNA sequence: TGTGCCAGCAGCTTAGCGTCGGGGGCGGGAGAGACCCAGTACTTC. The chain carries TRBV7-2 and TRBJ2-5, with D perhaps matching TRBD1 or TRBD2 (6 bases each). There are 15 residues in the CDR3. Trimming removed 0 bases at V and 4 bases at J, with 12 bases between. Germline CDR1 reads SGHTA; CDR2 reads FQGNSA.

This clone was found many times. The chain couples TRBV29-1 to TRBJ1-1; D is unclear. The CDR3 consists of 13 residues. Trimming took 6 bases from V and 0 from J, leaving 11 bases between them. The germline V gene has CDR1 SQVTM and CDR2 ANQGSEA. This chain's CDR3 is CSVLQNLNTEAFF. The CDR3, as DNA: TGCAGCGTCCTACAGAATTTGAACACTGAAGCTTTCTTT.

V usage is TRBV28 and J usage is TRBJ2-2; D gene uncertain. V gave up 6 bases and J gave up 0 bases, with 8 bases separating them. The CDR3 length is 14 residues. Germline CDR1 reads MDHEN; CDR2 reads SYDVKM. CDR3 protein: CASRDPTNTGELFF. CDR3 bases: TGTGCCAGCAGGGACCCAACGAACACCGGGGAGCTGTTTTTT.

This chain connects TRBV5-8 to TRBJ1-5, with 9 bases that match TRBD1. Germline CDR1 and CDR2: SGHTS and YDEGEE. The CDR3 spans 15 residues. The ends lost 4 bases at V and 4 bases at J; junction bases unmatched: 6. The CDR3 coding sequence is TGTGCCAGCAGCCCGGGACAGGGTACGAATCAGCCCCAGCATTTT. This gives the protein CASSPGQGTNQPQHF.

The CDR3 reads CASEGGSRDEKLFF. CDR3 sequence (DNA): TGTGCCAGTGAGGGAGGGAGCAGGGACGAAAAACTGTTTTTT. The chain joins TRBV25-1 to TRBJ1-4, with D maybe TRBD1 (5 bases). Germline lookup yields CDR1 MGHDK and CDR2 SYGVNS. This CDR3 comprises 14 residues. Between the trimmed V and J ends, which lost 9 bases and 8 bases, there was a span of 19 bases.

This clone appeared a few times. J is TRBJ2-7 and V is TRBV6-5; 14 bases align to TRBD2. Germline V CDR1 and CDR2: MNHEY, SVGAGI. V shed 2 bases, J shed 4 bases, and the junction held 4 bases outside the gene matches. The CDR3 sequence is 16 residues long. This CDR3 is CASSYGTSGGLYEQYF. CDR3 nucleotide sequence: TGTGCCAGCAGTTACGGGACTAGCGGGGGACTTTACGAGCAGTACTTC.

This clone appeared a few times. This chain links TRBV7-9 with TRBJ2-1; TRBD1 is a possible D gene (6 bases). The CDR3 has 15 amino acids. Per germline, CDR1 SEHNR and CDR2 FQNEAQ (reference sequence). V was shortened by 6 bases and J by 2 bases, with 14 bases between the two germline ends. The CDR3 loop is CASSRGAGAYNEQFF. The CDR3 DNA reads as TGTGCCAGCAGTCGTGGTGCAGGGGCCTACAATGAGCAGTTCTTC.

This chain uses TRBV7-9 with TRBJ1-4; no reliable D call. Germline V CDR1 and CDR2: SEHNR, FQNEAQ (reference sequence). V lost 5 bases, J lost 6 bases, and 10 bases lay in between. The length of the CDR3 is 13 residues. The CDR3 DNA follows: TGTGCCAGCAGCCCCGGACTCGATGAAAAACTGTTTTTT. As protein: CASSPGLDEKLFF.

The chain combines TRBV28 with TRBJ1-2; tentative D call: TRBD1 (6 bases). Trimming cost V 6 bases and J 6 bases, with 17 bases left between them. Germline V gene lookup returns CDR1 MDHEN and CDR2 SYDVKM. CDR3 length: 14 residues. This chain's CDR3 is CASSRRAGVHGYTF. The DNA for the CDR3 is TGTGCCAGCAGCCGTAGGGCAGGGGTACATGGCTACACCTTC.

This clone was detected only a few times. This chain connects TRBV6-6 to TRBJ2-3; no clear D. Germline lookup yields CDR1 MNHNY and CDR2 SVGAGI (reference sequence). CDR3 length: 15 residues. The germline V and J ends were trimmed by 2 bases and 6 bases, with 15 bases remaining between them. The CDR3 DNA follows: TGTGCCAGCAGTTACGCAGGCCCCTATTCCGATACGCAGTATTTT. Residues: CASSYAGPYSDTQYF.

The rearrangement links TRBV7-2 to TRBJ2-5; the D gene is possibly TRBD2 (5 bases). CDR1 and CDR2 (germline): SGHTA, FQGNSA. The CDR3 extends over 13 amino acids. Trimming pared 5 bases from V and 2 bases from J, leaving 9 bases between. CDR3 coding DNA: TGTGCCAGCAGCGCTGGACTGCAAGAGACCCAGTACTTC. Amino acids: CASSAGLQETQYF.

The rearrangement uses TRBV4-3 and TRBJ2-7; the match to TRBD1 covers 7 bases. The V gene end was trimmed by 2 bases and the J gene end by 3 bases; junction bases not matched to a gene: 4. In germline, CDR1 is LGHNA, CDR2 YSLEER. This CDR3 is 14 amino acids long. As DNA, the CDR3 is TGCGCCAGCAGCCAACGGAGACAGGGCTACGAGCAGTACTTC. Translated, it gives CASSQRRQGYEQYF.

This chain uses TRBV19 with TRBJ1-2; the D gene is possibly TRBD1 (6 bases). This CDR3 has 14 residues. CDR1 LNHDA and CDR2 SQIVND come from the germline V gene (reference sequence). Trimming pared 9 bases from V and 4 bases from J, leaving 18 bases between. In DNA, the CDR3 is TGTGCCAGCCGGGACACCCGGATCCTCTATGGCTACACCTTC. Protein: CASRDTRILYGYTF.

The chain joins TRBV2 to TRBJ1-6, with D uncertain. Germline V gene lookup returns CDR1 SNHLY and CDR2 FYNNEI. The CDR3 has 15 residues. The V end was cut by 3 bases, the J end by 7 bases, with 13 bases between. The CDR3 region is CASSEGIAGNSPLHF. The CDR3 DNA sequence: TGTGCCAGCAGTGAGGGTATAGCGGGGAATTCACCCCTCCACTTT.

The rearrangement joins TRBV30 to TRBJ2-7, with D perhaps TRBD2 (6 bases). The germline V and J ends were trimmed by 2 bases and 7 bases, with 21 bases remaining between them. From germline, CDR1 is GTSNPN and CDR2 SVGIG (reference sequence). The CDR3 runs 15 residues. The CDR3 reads CAWSPLLAEAQEQYF. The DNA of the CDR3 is TGTGCCTGGAGTCCCCTGTTAGCGGAGGCCCAAGAGCAGTACTTC.

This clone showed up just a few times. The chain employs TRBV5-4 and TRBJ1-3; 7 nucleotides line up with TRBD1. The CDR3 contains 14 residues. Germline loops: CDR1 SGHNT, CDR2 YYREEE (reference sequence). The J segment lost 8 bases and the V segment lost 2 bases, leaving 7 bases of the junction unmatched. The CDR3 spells CASSFNRGRDTIYF. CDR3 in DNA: TGTGCCAGCAGCTTCAACAGGGGACGGGACACCATATATTTT.

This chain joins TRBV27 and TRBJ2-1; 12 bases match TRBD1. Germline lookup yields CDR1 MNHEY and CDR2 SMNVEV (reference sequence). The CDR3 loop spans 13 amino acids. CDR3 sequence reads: CESRDRGPNEQFF. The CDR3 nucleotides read TGTGAGAGTCGGGACAGGGGGCCAAATGAGCAGTTCTTC.

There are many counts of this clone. This CDR3 reads CASSQSERLQYF. As DNA, the CDR3 is TGTGCCAGCAGCCAAAGTGAGAGACTTCAGTACTTC. The chain combines TRBV14 with TRBJ2-5; no firm D call. This CDR3 is built from 12 residues. V lost 2 bases and J lost 11, with 12 bases in between. Germline assignment: CDR1 SGHDN and CDR2 FVKESK.

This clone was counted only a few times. The CDR3 loop reads CSATSGSDEQYF. DNA of the CDR3: TGCAGCGCAACCAGCGGGAGTGACGAGCAGTACTTC. The chain uses TRBV29-1 and TRBJ2-7, with 8 bases matching TRBD2. The CDR3 spans 12 residues. The V gene's germline CDR1 is SQVTM and CDR2 ANQGSEA. After removal of 7 bases from V and 5 bases from J, the junction contained 7 bases not matched to a gene.

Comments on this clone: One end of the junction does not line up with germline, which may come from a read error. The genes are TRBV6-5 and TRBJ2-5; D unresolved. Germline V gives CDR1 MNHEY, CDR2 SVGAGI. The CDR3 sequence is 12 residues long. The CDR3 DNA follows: TGTGCCACCAGTCCCCCCCAGGAGACCCAGTACTTC. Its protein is CATSPPQETQYF.

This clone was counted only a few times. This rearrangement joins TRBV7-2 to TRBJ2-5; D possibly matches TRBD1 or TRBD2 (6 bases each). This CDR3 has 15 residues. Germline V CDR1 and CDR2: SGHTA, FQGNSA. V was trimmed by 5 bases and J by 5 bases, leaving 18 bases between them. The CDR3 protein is CASSPSWGAGETQYF. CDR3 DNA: TGTGCCAGCAGCCCTAGTTGGGGGGCGGGGGAGACCCAGTACTTC.

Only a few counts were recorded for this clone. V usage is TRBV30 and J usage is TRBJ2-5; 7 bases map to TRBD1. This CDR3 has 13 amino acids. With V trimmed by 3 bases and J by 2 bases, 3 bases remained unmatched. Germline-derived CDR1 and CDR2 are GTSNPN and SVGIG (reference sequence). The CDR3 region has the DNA TGTGCCTGGAGCCGGGACAGTCAAGAGACCCAGTACTTC. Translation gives CAWSRDSQETQYF.